This TCR beta chain appears in the sequencing data of a study of T cell responses to AZD1222 COVID-19 vaccine. Study observations and caveats: Regions 160-218 and 743-854 dominated among vaccine-associated CD4 TCRs spanning spike.

The CDR3 totals 18 residues. The J segment lost 2 bases and the V segment lost 8 bases, leaving 19 bases of the junction unmatched. Germline values: CDR1 LGHNA, CDR2 YNFKEQ. Only in-frame clones appear in the TCRdb table, and some are missing; sequencing was by immunoSEQ multiplex PCR. The sample carries some 100,000 clones, 75% to 90% recorded once. As for this clone: Its antigen is not identified.

This chain joins TRBV4-2 and TRBJ2-3; 7 nucleotides agree with TRBD1. The sequence was obtained from an adult who received the AZD1222 COVID-19 vaccine. The specimen comprised peripheral blood, sampled 28 days after the second AZD1222 dose. CDR3 nucleotide sequence: TGTGCCAGCCACACCGGAAGGGGGCGCTCGCCGTCCACAGATACGCAGTATTTT. This codes for CASHTGRGRSPSTDTQYF.